The clone carrying this T cell receptor (beta chain) has a handful of counts. This record comes from a study of PD-1 blockade in mismatch repair-deficient tumors. The CDR3 is 11 residues long. Germline CDR1 and CDR2: PRHDT and FYEKMQ (reference sequence). V lost 5 bases, J lost 4 bases, and 5 bases lay in between. Here immunoSEQ multiplex PCR was the method, and the copy in TCRdb shows in-frame clones only, minus some. The sample records 17,000 or so clones, 75% to 90% being singletons. J is TRBJ1-2 and V is TRBV13; D remains ambiguous. The sample here was PBMCs, taken roughly 23 weeks after starting pembrolizumab. This TCR derives from an adult with mismatch repair-deficient cancer. In nucleotides, the CDR3 is TGTGCCAGCAGCGTCCGCTATGGCTACACCTTC. This sequence encodes CASSVRYGYTF.